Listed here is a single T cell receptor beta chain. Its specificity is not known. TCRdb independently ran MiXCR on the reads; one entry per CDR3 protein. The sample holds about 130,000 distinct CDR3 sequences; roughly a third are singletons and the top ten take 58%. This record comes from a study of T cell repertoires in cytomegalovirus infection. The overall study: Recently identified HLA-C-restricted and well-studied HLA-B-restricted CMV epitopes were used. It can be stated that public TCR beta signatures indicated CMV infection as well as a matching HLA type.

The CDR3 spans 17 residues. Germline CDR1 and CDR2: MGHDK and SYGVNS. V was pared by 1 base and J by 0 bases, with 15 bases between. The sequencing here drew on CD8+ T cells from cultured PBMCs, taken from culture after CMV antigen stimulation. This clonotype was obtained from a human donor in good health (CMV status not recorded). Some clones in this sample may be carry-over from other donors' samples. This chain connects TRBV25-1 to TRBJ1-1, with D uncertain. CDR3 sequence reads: CASSEFFPAGVNTEAFF. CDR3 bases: TGTGCCAGCAGTGAATTCTTCCCCGCAGGAGTGAACACTGAAGCTTTCTTT.